This TCR beta chain was documented in a study of a mutant IDH1 vaccine in newly diagnosed glioma. The overall study: Beforehand, treatment had been radiotherapy, temozolomide, or both; the majority received both.

To note about this clone: Antigen unknown.

TCRdb's table, derived via immunoSEQ multiplex PCR, lists solely in-frame clones and lacks some. The sample has approximately 41,000 clones, 91% seen once. Time point noted: week 23, last vaccination. Vaccine doses each comprised 300 ug of mutant IDH1 20-mer peptide, with topical imiquimod. Germline CDR1 KGHSH, CDR2 LQKENI. The V end was cut by 6 bases, the J end by 2 bases, with 15 bases between. The CDR3 consists of 15 residues. This TCR derives from a man aged 45-65 years with glioma. Specimen: PBMCs, collected from a glioma patient whose treatment included an IDH1 peptide vaccine. The rearrangement uses TRBV18 and TRBJ2-3; possibly TRBD2 for D (5 bases). The CDR3 protein is CASSHPTEDTDTQYF. As DNA, the CDR3 is TGTGCCAGCTCCCATCCAACGGAGGACACAGATACGCAGTATTTT.